The 9 T cell receptor beta chains presented below share a single source sample, sequenced in a study of shared clonotypes between healthy human individuals. Terminally differentiated effector memory CD45RA+ cells were excluded by CCR7 positive selection of CD45RO-negative cells. Assay used: immunoSEQ multiplex PCR; TCRdb lists only in-frame clones, some missing. The sample contains around 2,000,000 clones, about 92% of which appear only once. Sequencing used naive CD8+ T cells from PBMCs. Receptors originate from a man aged 18 to 29 in good health. Some clones in this sample may be carry-over from other donors' samples.

The chain joins TRBV7-2 to TRBJ2-1; 7 positions agree with TRBD1. The germline gives CDR1 SGHTA, CDR2 FQGNSA. J lost 4 bases, V lost 5 bases, and 5 bases had no gene match. CDR3 length: 14 residues. The CDR3 region is CASSLPGGYNEQFF. The CDR3 nucleotides read TGTGCCAGCAGCCTACCAGGGGGTTACAATGAGCAGTTCTTC.

This chain links TRBV4-3 with TRBJ2-5, with 10 bases aligning to TRBD1. CDR3 size: 16 residues. In germline, CDR1 is LGHNA, CDR2 YSLEER. Unmatched junction bases numbered 5, after V lost 0 bases and J lost 4 bases. CDR3 protein: CASSQDGGQGGETQYF. The CDR3 DNA follows: TGCGCCAGCAGCCAAGATGGTGGACAGGGGGGAGAGACCCAGTACTTC.

V is TRBV9 and J is TRBJ1-2; possible D gene TRBD1, 6 bases. V shed 0 bases and J shed 6 bases, with 15 bases lying between them. The CDR3 contains 15 residues. Germline V lookup: CDR1 SGDLS, CDR2 YYNGEE. Here the CDR3 reads CASSVGGGGSHGYTF. For the CDR3, the DNA is TGTGCCAGCAGCGTAGGAGGAGGGGGAAGCCATGGCTACACCTTC.

The chain has TRBV27 and TRBJ2-7; 9 bases line up with TRBD1. V was pared by 6 bases and J by 7 bases, with 4 bases of the junction left unmatched. Germline V lookup: CDR1 MNHEY, CDR2 SMNVEV (reference sequence). CDR3 length equals 12 residues. The CDR3, as DNA: TGTGCCAGCAGCCACAGGGGGCTTGAGCAGTACTTC. Its translation is CASSHRGLEQYF.

The rearrangement joins TRBV13 to TRBJ2-1; TRBD1 agrees at 9 bases. V dropped 5 bases and J dropped 5; count of bases not matched to a gene: 10. Germline V gene data show CDR1 as PRHDT and CDR2 as FYEKMQ (reference sequence). The CDR3 loop spans 16 amino acids. The CDR3: CASSAPDRGRHNEQFF. The CDR3 nucleotides are TGTGCCAGCAGCGCCCCGGACAGGGGCAGGCACAATGAGCAGTTCTTC.

V gene TRBV4-2 combines with J gene TRBJ1-1; maybe TRBD1 (5 bases). CDR1 is LGHNA and CDR2 is YNFKEQ in the germline V gene. The CDR3 loop spans 17 amino acids. Trimming stripped 4 bases from V and 5 bases from J, with 23 bases between. The CDR3 sequence: CASSPVRGKGDRTEAFF. As DNA, the CDR3 is TGTGCCAGCAGCCCCGTCCGGGGGAAAGGCGATAGAACTGAAGCTTTCTTT.

This rearrangement joins TRBV13 to TRBJ2-7; TRBD1 matches at 9 bases. The CDR3 consists of 14 residues. Germline CDR1 reads PRHDT; CDR2 reads FYEKMQ (reference sequence). The V and J ends lost 5 bases and 3 bases, in that order; junction bases with no gene match: 5. The CDR3 DNA follows: TGTGCCAGCAGCCGAAGGACAGGGGACTACGAGCAGTACTTC. Its protein is CASSRRTGDYEQYF.

This clone came up a few times. This chain connects TRBV7-9 to TRBJ1-1, with 8 nucleotides matching TRBD1. Germline-derived CDR1 and CDR2 are SEHNR and FQNEAQ (reference sequence). The CDR3 covers 13 residues. The V gene end was trimmed by 5 bases and the J gene end by 6 bases; junction bases not matched to a gene: 5. The CDR3 DNA reads TGTGCCAGCAGCCCGGGGACAGGACCTGAAGCTTTCTTT. It translates to CASSPGTGPEAFF.

The V gene is TRBV29-1, the J gene TRBJ2-5; TRBD2 agrees at 7 bases. The germline V gene has CDR1 SQVTM and CDR2 ANQGSEA. V shed 6 bases and J 1 base; nucleotides not matched to a gene: 11. The CDR3 consists of 15 residues. The chain's CDR3 is CSVVLAERSQETQYF. The CDR3 DNA reads TGCAGCGTGGTGCTAGCGGAGAGGTCCCAAGAGACCCAGTACTTC.